This T cell receptor beta chain was observed in a study of control samples from healthy donors and cancer patients. Generated by immunoSEQ multiplex PCR, the TCRdb table keeps only in-frame clones and is missing some. The sample has under 30,000 clones, 85% seen once. The CDR3 extends over 13 amino acids. V shed 7 bases and J shed 6 bases, with 10 bases lying between them. Germline V gives CDR1 MNHEY, CDR2 SVGAGI. This chain links TRBV6-5 with TRBJ1-6; D gene uncertain. Sequencing was performed on PBMCs. The receptor was isolated from a woman aged 55-70 years with head and neck cancer. In DNA form, the CDR3 reads TGTGCCAGCATGGTGGCAGGTAATTCACCCCTCCACTTT. Translated, it gives CASMVAGNSPLHF.